Shown below are 20 T cell receptor beta chains from a single sample sequenced in a study of early T cells in non-severe SARS-CoV-2 infection. TCRdb re-derived calls from the 5' RACE reads in MiXCR, one entry per CDR3 protein. Of some 57,000 distinct CDR3 sequences in the sample, roughly 10% are singletons; the top ten hold about 1.5%. Sequences were obtained from whole blood. The receptors here all came from an adult who was a healthcare worker with PCR-confirmed SARS-CoV-2 infection or an uninfected control (not recorded which).

In its sample, this clonotype was seen a few times. The rearrangement links TRBV5-6 to TRBJ2-2, with a tentative D call TRBD2 (5 bases). Germline V gives CDR1 SGHDT, CDR2 YYEEEE. V was pared by 0 bases and J by 5 bases, with 11 bases between. CDR3 length equals 15 residues. Written as DNA, the CDR3 is TGTGCCAGCAGCTTGGGGCCCCGAGGGACCGGGGAGCTGTTTTTT. Protein product: CASSLGPRGTGELFF.

This clonotype was seen ten or more times. V usage is TRBV20-1 and J usage is TRBJ2-7; D possibly corresponds to TRBD2 (5 bases). Germline assignment: CDR1 DFQATT and CDR2 SNEGSKA (reference sequence). V was pared by 0 bases and J by 4 bases, with 13 bases between. This CDR3 is 14 amino acids long. In DNA, the CDR3 is TGCAGTGCTAGAGATCAGGAGTGGACTTACGAGCAGTACTTC. It specifies CSARDQEWTYEQYF.

The rearrangement joins TRBV9 to TRBJ1-2; 9 bases match TRBD1. The CDR3 totals 14 residues. V shed 4 bases, J shed 8 bases, and the junction held 9 bases outside the gene matches. Germline V CDR1 and CDR2: SGDLS, YYNGEE. The CDR3 spells CASSLLTGGKGYTF. The CDR3 nucleotides read TGTGCCAGCAGCCTTCTAACAGGGGGCAAAGGCTACACCTTC.

This clonotype has ten or more counts. V is TRBV2 and J is TRBJ2-7; 7 nucleotides agree with TRBD1. J gave up 0 bases and V 10 bases, and 6 bases lay outside the gene matches. CDR1 and CDR2 from the germline V gene are SNHLY and FYNNEI. The CDR3 extends over 13 amino acids. The DNA for the CDR3 is TGTGCCATCACCGGGACAGACTCCTACGAGCAGTACTTC. It is translated as CAITGTDSYEQYF. Complete variable domain (other parts from reference TRBV2 and TRBJ2-7): EPEVTQTPSHQVTQMGQEVILRCVPISNHLYFYWYRQILGQKVEFLVSFYNNEISEKSEIFDDQFSVERPDGSNFTLKIRSTKLEDSAMYFCAITGTDSYEQYFGPGTRLTVT.

The gene calls are TRBV29-1 and TRBJ2-7; D tentatively fits TRBD1 or TRBD2 (5 bases each). The CDR3 consists of 12 residues. V was clipped by 7 bases and J by 3 bases, with 13 bases between them. From germline, CDR1 is SQVTM and CDR2 ANQGSEA. The CDR3 DNA reads as TGCAGCGCCTGGGGGAAGGGCTACGAGCAGTACTTC. It specifies CSAWGKGYEQYF.

In its sample, this clonotype was seen many times. The genes are TRBV7-3 and TRBJ2-5, with D maybe TRBD1 (6 bases). The CDR3 contains 15 residues. V gave up 5 bases and J gave up 2 bases, with 15 bases separating them. Germline V gives CDR1 SGHTA, CDR2 FQGTGA. The CDR3 sequence is CASSQGPGQQETQYF. The CDR3 bases are TGTGCCAGCAGCCAAGGCCCAGGACAGCAAGAGACCCAGTACTTC.

This clonotype was seen only a few times. The J gene is TRBJ2-7, the V gene TRBV21-1. TRBV21-1 is noted as a pseudogene. CDR3 size: 12 residues. CDR3 loop: CASMGSSYEQYF. Here the CDR3 DNA reads TGTGCCAGCATGGGCAGTTCCTACGAGCAGTACTTC.

This clonotype has just a few counts. The rearrangement joins TRBV9 to TRBJ2-1; tentatively, D is TRBD1 (6 bases). The CDR3 loop spans 16 amino acids. Germline V lookup: CDR1 SGDLS, CDR2 YYNGEE. Trimming shortened V by 3 bases and J by 5 bases, and 18 bases separated the two germline ends. The CDR3 nucleotides read TGTGCCAGCAGCGCTGACCCGGGACACCGCAACAATGAGCAGTTCTTC. This codes for CASSADPGHRNNEQFF.

The genes are TRBV20-1 and TRBJ1-3, with D maybe TRBD1 (6 bases). V was trimmed by 2 bases and J by 6 bases, leaving 14 bases between them. Germline CDR1 is DFQATT and CDR2 is SNEGSKA (reference sequence). The CDR3 runs 14 residues. This CDR3 reads CSARRGGTENTIYF. The CDR3 DNA is TGCAGTGCTAGAAGAGGGGGGACTGAAAACACCATATATTTT.

This clonotype was detected many times. The V and J genes are TRBV28 and TRBJ1-1; D possibly corresponds to TRBD1 (5 bases). Germline values: CDR1 MDHEN, CDR2 SYDVKM. This CDR3 has 12 residues. With 5 bases removed from V and 6 bases from J, the gap between germline ends came to 10 bases. The CDR3 sequence: CASSPRGAEAFF. In DNA form, the CDR3 reads TGTGCCAGCAGTCCCCGGGGGGCTGAAGCTTTCTTT. The full variable domain, completed using reference TRBV28 and TRBJ1-1, is DVKVTQSSRYLVKRTGEKVFLECVQDMDHENMFWYRQDPGLGLRLIYFSYDVKMKEKGDIPEGYSVSREKKERFSLILESASTNQTSMYLCASSPRGAEAFFGQGTRLTVV.

This clonotype was picked up a small number of times. The chain is built from TRBV7-9 and TRBJ2-1; 7 bases line up with TRBD2. The germline V gene encodes CDR1 SEHNR and CDR2 FQNEAQ (reference sequence). This CDR3 is built from 13 residues. CDR3: CATLARGLDEQFF. In nucleotides, the CDR3 is TGTGCTACACTAGCGAGGGGTCTAGATGAGCAGTTCTTC.

This clonotype occurred a few times. The gene calls are TRBV28 and TRBJ1-6; D ambiguous. Between the trimmed V and J ends, which lost 3 bases and 13 bases, there was a span of 19 bases. The CDR3 contains 15 residues. Germline-derived CDR1 and CDR2 are MDHEN and SYDVKM. As DNA, the CDR3 is TGTGCCAGCAGTTTTCCCGCCGCGGGTTTTAGGCCCCTCCACTTT. It is translated as CASSFPAAGFRPLHF. Full variable domain (missing parts from reference TRBV28 and TRBJ1-6): DVKVTQSSRYLVKRTGEKVFLECVQDMDHENMFWYRQDPGLGLRLIYFSYDVKMKEKGDIPEGYSVSREKKERFSLILESASTNQTSMYLCASSFPAAGFRPLHFGNGTRLTVT.

This clonotype was seen ten or more times. This chain uses TRBV9 with TRBJ2-5, with D perhaps TRBD2 (5 bases). There are 17 residues in the CDR3. Germline lookup yields CDR1 SGDLS and CDR2 YYNGEE. Trimming removed 3 bases from V and 4 bases from J, with 22 bases in between. The CDR3 DNA sequence: TGTGCCAGCAGCGGAACTAGAAGCAACGCCCCGGGAGAGACCCAGTACTTC. Amino acids: CASSGTRSNAPGETQYF.

The table lists this clonotype with a few counts. The chain uses TRBV10-3 and TRBJ2-5; TRBD1 is a possible D gene (5 bases). The germline V and J ends were trimmed by 3 bases and 2 bases, with 7 bases remaining between them. The CDR3 sequence is 13 residues long. Germline V gives CDR1 ENHRY, CDR2 SYGVKD. As DNA, the CDR3 is TGTGCCATCAGTGAAGGGGTACAAGAGACCCAGTACTTC. The encoded protein is CAISEGVQETQYF.

This clonotype showed up just a few times. This chain connects TRBV20-1 to TRBJ1-4; D not resolved. Germline values: CDR1 DFQATT, CDR2 SNEGSKA (reference sequence). The V end was cut by 6 bases, the J end by 4 bases, with 15 bases between. The CDR3 runs to 14 residues. In DNA, the CDR3 is TGCAGTGCCCAACCGGAGTGGGTTAATGAAAAACTGTTTTTT. Its translation is CSAQPEWVNEKLFF.

This clonotype showed up many times. The J gene is TRBJ1-2, the V gene TRBV18; D gene ambiguous. Germline CDR1 and CDR2: KGHSH and LQKENI. V was trimmed by 2 bases and J by 7 bases, leaving 11 bases between them. The CDR3 has 13 residues. In DNA form, the CDR3 reads TGTGCCAGCTCACCAGCCCCTGATGGTGGCTACACCTTC. It is translated as CASSPAPDGGYTF. The whole variable domain, remainder taken from reference TRBV18 and TRBJ1-2, is NAGVMQNPRHLVRRRGQEARLRCSPMKGHSHVYWYRQLPEEGLKFMVYLQKENIIDESGMPKERFSAEFPKEGPSILRIQQVVRGDSAAYFCASSPAPDGGYTFGSGTRLTVV.

The chain joins TRBV6-2 or TRBV6-3 to TRBJ1-5, with D possibly matching TRBD1 (6 bases). The CDR3 is 17 residues long. Trimming took off 2 bases at V and 1 base at J, with 15 bases between the two ends. Germline values: CDR1 MNHEY, CDR2 SVGEGT. The CDR3 reads CASSYTPTGPSNQPQHF. CDR3 nucleotide sequence: TGTGCCAGCAGTTACACCCCTACAGGGCCCAGCAATCAGCCCCAGCATTTT.

This clonotype was seen a few times. The chain carries TRBV12-3 or TRBV12-4 and TRBJ1-5, with 12 nucleotides matching TRBD1. The CDR3 extends over 16 amino acids. Losses at the gene ends were 6 bases for V and 3 bases for J; bases not matched to a gene: 6. DNA for the CDR3: TGTGCCAGCAGCCACGGGACAGGGGGCTCCAATCAGCCCCAGCATTTT. Amino acid sequence: CASSHGTGGSNQPQHF.

In its sample, this clonotype was seen a few times. In nucleotides, the CDR3 is TGTGCCAGCTCACCCCGCGACAGTTTAGCTGGGGCCAACGTCCTGACTTTC. Protein product: CASSPRDSLAGANVLTF. This sequence joins TRBV18 and TRBJ2-6; D is possibly TRBD1 (5 bases). Looked up from germline, CDR1 is KGHSH and CDR2 is LQKENI. V was trimmed by 3 bases and J by 2 bases, leaving 14 bases between them. The CDR3 is 17 residues long.

The V gene is TRBV20-1, the J gene TRBJ1-2; tentatively, D is TRBD1 (5 bases). The CDR3 spans 16 residues. The V gene lost 0 bases and the J gene lost 7 bases, with 21 bases spanning the gap. Germline lookup yields CDR1 DFQATT and CDR2 SNEGSKA (reference sequence). In nucleotides, the CDR3 is TGCAGTGCTAGAGATCAGGATCCCAAGGGGTTCCGTGGCTACACCTTC. It specifies CSARDQDPKGFRGYTF.